A selection of T cell receptor beta chains follows, all from one sample in a study of shared clonotypes between healthy human individuals. Profiling relied on immunoSEQ multiplex PCR, and the TCRdb table lists in-frame clones only, not all of them. The table lists around 2.5 million clones, 93% of them singletons. The sample was naive CD4+ T cells from PBMCs. The receptors stem from a man between 18 and 29 years old in good health. Some clones in this sample may be carry-over from other donors' samples. The CDR3 runs from the conserved cysteine through the conserved F or W. The order of the fields is J gene, clone size, V gene, D gene, CDR3 length, CDR3 DNA, CDR3 protein. The D gene is left open where the match is weak. The size field is filled for only some rows; it gives once, few, many or a size class.

TRBJ1-2,.,TRBV4-2,.,15,TGTGCCAGCAGCCAAGATCTTGGGTTAAACTATGGCTACACCTTC,CASSQDLGLNYGYTF
TRBJ2-2,.,TRBV5-8,.,16,TGTGCCAGCAGCCCACTACAGGGTTTTGACCCCGGGGAGCTGTTTTTT,CASSPLQGFDPGELFF
TRBJ2-1,.,TRBV7-2,.,15,TGTGCCAGCAGCTCGTACCAATACTCCTACAATGAGCAGTTCTTC,CASSSYQYSYNEQFF
TRBJ2-1,.,TRBV6-5,TRBD2,15,TGTGCCAGCAGGCAAGGACTAGCGGGGTACAATGAGCAGTTCTTC,CASRQGLAGYNEQFF
TRBJ2-2,.,TRBV11-1,TRBD2,14,TGTGCCAGCCGTCACCCCGGGGGGACCGGGGAGCTGTTTTTT,CASRHPGGTGELFF
TRBJ2-1,.,TRBV4-3,TRBD2,17,TGCGCCAGCAGCCAATCACCCGGGACCACCCGGGGGGATGAGCAGTTCTTC,CASSQSPGTTRGDEQFF
TRBJ2-7,.,TRBV13,.,12,TGTGCCAGCAGCTTTACAGCCTACGAGCAGTACTTC,CASSFTAYEQYF
TRBJ1-2,.,TRBV29-1,TRBD1,11,TGCAGCGTGGGACAGGGTCGCGGCTACACCTTC,CSVGQGRGYTF
TRBJ2-7,once,TRBV5-1,TRBD2,17,TGCGCCAGCAGCTTGCAACTAGCGGGAGGGAGCTCCTACGAGCAGTACTTC,CASSLQLAGGSSYEQYF
TRBJ1-1,.,TRBV5-8,TRBD1,17,TGTGCCAGCAGCACCCGGGACAGTCTAATTACGAACACTGAAGCTTTCTTT,CASSTRDSLITNTEAFF
TRBJ2-3,.,TRBV2,.,14,TGTGCCAGCAGTGTGGACAGAAGCACAGATACGCAGTATTTT,CASSVDRSTDTQYF
TRBJ1-5,.,TRBV18,.,17,TGTGCCAGCTCTCCCGGCTCGGGGCGACAGGACAATCAGCCCCAGCATTTT,CASSPGSGRQDNQPQHF
TRBJ2-3,once,TRBV28,.,12,TGTGCCAGCCGGTCCTCCTCGGATACGCAGTATTTT,CASRSSSDTQYF
TRBJ1-1,.,TRBV7-8,TRBD1,15,TGTGCCAGCAGCTCCGGGGACAGGGGGCAGACTGAAGCTTTCTTT,CASSSGDRGQTEAFF
TRBJ1-4,.,TRBV28,.,13,TGTGCCAGCAGCCAAACAGGGAATGAAAAACTGTTTTTT,CASSQTGNEKLFF
TRBJ2-1,once,TRBV7-9,TRBD2,16,TGTGCCAGCAGCCGAACAGCGCTAGCGGTCTACAATGAGCAGTTCTTC,CASSRTALAVYNEQFF
TRBJ1-2,.,TRBV5-1,TRBD1,13,TGCGCCAGCAGCTTACAGGGGGCGCGTGGCTACACCTTC,CASSLQGARGYTF
TRBJ2-5,once,TRBV5-1,.,10,TGCGCCAGCATAAGTGAGACCCAGTACTTC,CASISETQYF
TRBJ1-4,.,TRBV7-8,.,16,TGTGCCAGCAGCTTATGGCGGGGGTCTACTAATGAAAAACTGTTTTTT,CASSLWRGSTNEKLFF
TRBJ2-5,once,TRBV7-9,.,15,TGTGCCAGCAGCTTAAAAGTGGCAGAACAAGAGACCCAGTACTTC,CASSLKVAEQETQYF
TRBJ2-5,once,TRBV7-3,.,13,TGTGCCAGCAGCTTCGGAGGGCAAGAGACCCAGTACTTC,CASSFGGQETQYF
TRBJ2-1,.,TRBV29-1,.,16,TGCAGCGTTGAAGATCCCGCTCTGAGCTCCTACAATGAGCAGTTCTTC,CSVEDPALSSYNEQFF
TRBJ2-7,.,TRBV27,TRBD2,16,TGTGCCAGCAGTTTCCTCCCCGGGGGGGGAGTCTACGAGCAGTACTTC,CASSFLPGGGVYEQYF
TRBJ2-1,.,TRBV6-6,.,14,TGTGCCAGCAGCCAGGGGTTTAGCAGCGATGAGCAGTTCTTC,CASSQGFSSDEQFF
TRBJ2-3,.,TRBV4-3,TRBD1,15,TGCGCCAGCAGCCAACTACAGGGGGCTGCAGATACGCAGTATTTT,CASSQLQGAADTQYF
TRBJ2-5,.,TRBV28,TRBD1,14,TGTGCCAGCAGTGTCCGGGACAGGGGACAGACCCAGTACTTC,CASSVRDRGQTQYF
TRBJ1-1,.,TRBV9,.,18,TGTGCCAGCAGCGTAGCCCAGGCTGGGGCCCTCACGGACACTGAAGCTTTCTTT,CASSVAQAGALTDTEAFF
TRBJ2-7,.,TRBV27,.,13,TGTGCCAGCAGTTCGTCAGGGACCTACGAGCAGTACTTC,CASSSSGTYEQYF
TRBJ1-2,.,TRBV5-6,.,14,TGTGCCAGCAGCTACCCAACAAGGGACTATGGCTACACCTTC,CASSYPTRDYGYTF
TRBJ2-2,.,TRBV4-2,TRBD2,16,TGTGCCAGCAGCCCAGCTAGCGGACATCTTTCCGGGGAGCTGTTTTTT,CASSPASGHLSGELFF
TRBJ1-5,.,TRBV5-5,.,15,TGTGCCAGCAGCCCCCGAGGTCTCGGCAATCAGCCCCAGCATTTT,CASSPRGLGNQPQHF
TRBJ2-6,.,TRBV29-1,.,13,TGCAGCGTGACAGCCTCTGGGGCCAACGTCCTGACTTTC,CSVTASGANVLTF
TRBJ2-7,.,TRBV4-1,.,12,TGCGCCAGCAGCCAAGATGCCTACGAGCAGTACTTC,CASSQDAYEQYF
TRBJ2-7,.,TRBV6-5,TRBD2,16,TGTGCCAGCAGTTACTCGATCCGGGGGGGAGGATACGAGCAGTACTTC,CASSYSIRGGGYEQYF
TRBJ1-2,.,TRBV6-5,.,16,TGTGCCAGCAGTTACTCGTTGGGAGGCAGCTATTTGGGCTACACCTTC,CASSYSLGGSYLGYTF
TRBJ2-7,.,TRBV29-1,.,15,TGCAGCGTTGGACTAGACAGGGTATACTCCTACGAGCAGTACTTC,CSVGLDRVYSYEQYF
TRBJ2-2,.,TRBV4-3,.,16,TGCGCCAGCAGCCAAGAGATCGCCAGGGGCGGGGGGGAGCTGTTTTTT,CASSQEIARGGGELFF
TRBJ1-1,few,TRBV29-1,.,11,TGCAGCGGGACACTGGGGGCTGAAGCTTTCTTT,CSGTLGAEAFF
TRBJ2-7,once,TRBV2,TRBD1,14,TGTGCCAGCAGTACCGGGACAGGGAGGTACGAGCAGTACTTC,CASSTGTGRYEQYF
TRBJ2-1,.,TRBV11-3,.,15,TGTGCCAGCAGCCTCGAAGCTACCCTCTACAATGAGCAGTTCTTC,CASSLEATLYNEQFF
TRBJ2-7,.,TRBV4-3,.,13,TGCGCCAGCAGCCAAGATGTGGGGTACGAGCAGTACTTC,CASSQDVGYEQYF
TRBJ2-7,.,TRBV5-6,.,12,TGTGCCAGCAGCACAGGAGGGACAGCTTTCTCCTTC,CASSTGGTAFSF
TRBJ2-1,.,TRBV6-5,.,14,TGTGCCAGCGGAAGGGCAAGCTCCTACAATGAGCAGTTCTTC,CASGRASSYNEQFF
TRBJ2-3,.,TRBV5-6,TRBD2,15,TGTGCCAGCTCCCAATCCGGGAGGGGGACAGATACGCAGTATTTT,CASSQSGRGTDTQYF
TRBJ2-1,.,TRBV12-5,.,13,TGTGCTAGTGCCCCCCGGGACCACAATGAGCAGTTCTTC,CASAPRDHNEQFF
TRBJ2-7,once,TRBV6-5,TRBD1,13,TGTGCCAGCAGTTCGACAGGGGAGCGCGAGCAGTACTTC,CASSSTGEREQYF
TRBJ1-1,.,TRBV7-9,.,15,TGTGCCAGCAGCTCTGGGGGGGGTTGGAACACTGAAGCTTTCTTT,CASSSGGGWNTEAFF
TRBJ2-7,.,TRBV5-1,TRBD2,17,TGCGCCAGCAGCCAAGGACTAGCGGGAGGGAACTCCTACGAGCAGTACTTC,CASSQGLAGGNSYEQYF
TRBJ2-3,.,TRBV11-2,TRBD2,17,TGTGCCAGCAGCTTCCAAAAGCTAGCGGGAAACACAGATACGCAGTATTTT,CASSFQKLAGNTDTQYF
TRBJ2-1,.,TRBV5-1,TRBD2,15,TGCGCCAGCAGCAGCTCTTGGGACTACGACAATGAGCAGTTCTTC,CASSSSWDYDNEQFF
TRBJ2-7,.,TRBV11-2,TRBD1,14,TGTGCCAGCAGCTCCACCCTGACAGGGCGGGAGCAGTACTTC,CASSSTLTGREQYF
TRBJ2-3,.,TRBV4-1,TRBD2,19,TGCGCCAGCAGCCTCCTCCCTAGCGGGAGGGCCGGGGGCACAGATACGCAGTATTTT,CASSLLPSGRAGGTDTQYF
TRBJ2-7,.,TRBV28,TRBD2,17,TGTGCCAGCAGTTTTTCTCGTCTTGCGGGAGGGAGGTACGAGCAGTACTTC,CASSFSRLAGGRYEQYF
TRBJ2-2,.,TRBV7-2,TRBD2,17,TGTGCCAGCAGCAAGCGGGGACCCACAACGGACACCGGGGAGCTGTTTTTT,CASSKRGPTTDTGELFF
TRBJ2-7,.,TRBV28,.,13,TGTGCCAGCAGTTTGGGAGGAACCTACGAGCAGTACTTC,CASSLGGTYEQYF